Below are 15 T cell receptor beta chains sequenced from a single sample in a study of identical twins. TCRdb reprocessed the 5' RACE reads via MiXCR and lists one record per CDR3 protein. The data contain 500,000 to 550,000 distinct CDR3 sequences, 20% to 25% of them seen just once; the ten biggest clones take up 0.8% to 1%. This sample also belongs to another study, concerning T cells expressing NK-cell markers.

The sequenced material came from CD4+ T cells sorted from blood. The source of these receptors is a woman under 30 in good health.

The chain recombines TRBV12-3 or TRBV12-4 with TRBJ2-3, with a tentative D call TRBD1 (5 bases). CDR3 length equals 15 residues. V lost 6 bases to trimming and J lost 0 bases, with 13 bases between them. CDR3 sequence (DNA): TGTGCCAGCAGGGGGCGATACGCTAGCACAGATACGCAGTATTTT. Protein sequence: CASRGRYASTDTQYF.

This sequence joins TRBV6-5 and TRBJ1-5, with no clear D. The germline V gene encodes CDR1 MNHEY and CDR2 SVGAGI. The CDR3 runs to 14 residues. Trimming pared 2 bases from V and 5 bases from J, leaving 10 bases between. The chain's CDR3 is CASSYDGSYQPQHF. Here the CDR3 DNA reads TGTGCCAGCAGTTACGATGGGAGTTATCAGCCCCAGCATTTT.

This clonotype was seen ten or more times. The chain uses TRBV20-1 and TRBJ1-6; possible D gene TRBD1, 6 bases. Germline V lookup: CDR1 DFQATT, CDR2 SNEGSKA (reference sequence). The CDR3 loop spans 14 amino acids. V was pared by 1 base and J by 7 bases, with 11 bases between. The CDR3 is CSARGQAANSPLHF. CDR3 bases: TGCAGTGCTAGAGGACAGGCCGCGAATTCACCCCTCCACTTT.

The chain links TRBV20-1 to TRBJ1-3; D uncertain. CDR1 is DFQATT, CDR2 SNEGSKA, per germline (reference sequence). The V gene lost 2 bases and the J gene lost 0 bases, with 8 bases spanning the gap. This CDR3 is 14 amino acids long. DNA of the CDR3: TGCAGTGCTAGATTCCAGAGCTCTGGAAACACCATATATTTT. This gives the protein CSARFQSSGNTIYF.

The V and J genes are TRBV6-2 or TRBV6-3 and TRBJ1-1, with D possibly being TRBD1 (5 bases). There are 17 residues in the CDR3. CDR1 and CDR2 from the germline V gene are MNHEY and SVGEGT. The germline V and J ends were trimmed by 6 bases and 1 base, with 21 bases remaining between them. CDR3 region: CASSLTRAGITNTEAFF. DNA of the CDR3: TGTGCCAGCAGCCTTACCAGGGCAGGGATCACGAACACTGAAGCTTTCTTT.

This clonotype was recorded many times. V and J are TRBV5-1 and TRBJ2-5; no clear D gene. CDR1 and CDR2 (germline): SGHRS, YFSETQ. CDR3 length: 14 residues. Trimming pared 4 bases from V and 1 base from J, leaving 11 bases between. The CDR3 DNA reads as TGCGCCAGCAGCAATCAGGTCATCCAAGAGACCCAGTACTTC. Protein product: CASSNQVIQETQYF.

This clonotype was counted between two and nine times. This chain joins TRBV29-1 and TRBJ2-3; D assignment may be TRBD1 or TRBD2 (5 bases each). Trimming removed 7 bases at V and 3 bases at J, with 14 bases between. The CDR3 spans 13 residues. Germline V CDR1 and CDR2: SQVTM, ANQGSEA. This CDR3 is CSGDRGRTDTQYF. Here the CDR3 DNA reads TGCAGCGGGGACCGAGGGCGGACAGATACGCAGTATTTT.

The genes are TRBV20-1 and TRBJ2-3; 8 nucleotides align to TRBD2. This CDR3 comprises 14 residues. Germline V gene lookup returns CDR1 DFQATT and CDR2 SNEGSKA (reference sequence). V was clipped by 5 bases and J by 4 bases; unmatched bases: 8. CDR3 nucleotides: TGCAGTGCTCGTTCCGGGACTAGAGCAGATACGCAGTATTTT. Amino acid sequence: CSARSGTRADTQYF.

This clonotype was detected a few times. This rearrangement joins TRBV20-1 to TRBJ2-1; D is undetermined. Between the trimmed V and J ends, which lost 7 bases and 4 bases, there was a span of 8 bases. Per germline, CDR1 DFQATT and CDR2 SNEGSKA (reference sequence). The CDR3 length is 11 residues. CDR3 in DNA: TGCAGTGTACTGGGGTACAATGAGCAGTTCTTC. Protein product: CSVLGYNEQFF.

The chain carries TRBV14 and TRBJ1-2; TRBD1 might be the D (5 bases). CDR3 size: 12 residues. The germline V and J ends were trimmed by 8 bases and 4 bases, with 11 bases remaining between them. The V gene's germline CDR1 is SGHDN and CDR2 FVKESK. The CDR3 loop is CASAAGTYGYTF. In nucleotides, the CDR3 is TGTGCCAGCGCCGCAGGGACCTATGGCTACACCTTC. Combining the CDR3 with reference TRBV14 and TRBJ1-2 gives the whole variable domain EAGVTQFPSHSVIEKGQTVTLRCDPISGHDNLYWYRRVMGKEIKFLLHFVKESKQDESGMPNNRFLAERTGGTYSTLKVQPAELEDSGVYFCASAAGTYGYTFGSGTRLTVV.

This clonotype has only a few counts. V is TRBV5-1 and J is TRBJ2-2; D may match TRBD1 or TRBD2 (5 bases each). The germline V gene encodes CDR1 SGHRS and CDR2 YFSETQ. Trimming shortened V by 0 bases and J by 4 bases, and 16 bases separated the two germline ends. The CDR3 is 17 amino acids. The CDR3 sequence is CASSLALGTEPTGELFF. Written as DNA, the CDR3 is TGCGCCAGCAGCTTGGCCCTGGGGACCGAACCCACCGGGGAGCTGTTTTTT. The full variable domain, its missing parts supplied by reference TRBV5-1 and TRBJ2-2, is KAGVTQTPRYLIKTRGQQVTLSCSPISGHRSVSWYQQTPGQGLQFLFEYFSETQRNKGNFPGRFSGRQFSNSRSEMNVSTLELGDSALYLCASSLALGTEPTGELFFGEGSRLTVL.

The chain employs TRBV5-1 and TRBJ2-7; D is possibly TRBD2 (5 bases). V was pared by 2 bases and J by 7 bases, with 16 bases between. The CDR3 consists of 14 residues. CDR1 SGHRS and CDR2 YFSETQ come from the germline V gene. The CDR3 reads CASSFNGGSGEQYF. CDR3 DNA sequence: TGCGCCAGCAGCTTTAACGGAGGTTCGGGGGAGCAGTACTTC.

This clonotype came up a few times. As DNA, the CDR3 is TGCAGTGCTACGGCGGGGAGTACTCCCCACGAGCAGTACTTC. Protein: CSATAGSTPHEQYF. The V gene is TRBV20-1, the J gene TRBJ2-7, with D possibly being TRBD2 (6 bases). CDR3 size: 14 residues. Trimming removed 4 bases from V and 5 bases from J, with 18 bases in between. Germline V gene lookup returns CDR1 DFQATT and CDR2 SNEGSKA (reference sequence).

This clonotype occurred many times. The rearrangement joins TRBV6-5 to TRBJ2-1; 9 bases align to TRBD1. The J segment lost 12 bases and the V segment lost 6 bases, leaving 6 bases of the junction unmatched. Germline V gives CDR1 MNHEY, CDR2 SVGAGI. This CDR3 spans 12 amino acids. CDR3 in amino acids: CASRDLQGAQFF. The CDR3 nucleotides read TGTGCCAGCAGAGACCTACAGGGGGCGCAGTTCTTC.

This clonotype was counted only a few times. CDR3 in amino acids: CSASRAGDEQFF. Written as DNA, the CDR3 is TGCAGTGCGTCGCGAGCGGGAGATGAGCAGTTCTTC. This chain joins TRBV20-1 and TRBJ2-1, with 8 bases matching TRBD2. V shed 6 bases and J 8 bases; nucleotides not matched to a gene: 6. Germline V gene data show CDR1 as DFQATT and CDR2 as SNEGSKA (reference sequence). The CDR3 contains 12 residues.